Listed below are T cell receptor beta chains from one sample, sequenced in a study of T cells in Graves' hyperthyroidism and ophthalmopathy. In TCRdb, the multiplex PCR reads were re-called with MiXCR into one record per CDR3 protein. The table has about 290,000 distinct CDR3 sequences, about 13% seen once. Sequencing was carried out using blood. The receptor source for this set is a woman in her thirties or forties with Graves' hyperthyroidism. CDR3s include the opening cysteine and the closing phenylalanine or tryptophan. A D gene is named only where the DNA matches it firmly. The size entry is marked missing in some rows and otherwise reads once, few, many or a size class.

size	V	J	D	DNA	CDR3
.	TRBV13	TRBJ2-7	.	TGTGCCAGCAGCTTAGGCCGTAGGTTGCTAGCCTACAATGAGCAGTACTTC	CASSLGRRLLAYNEQYF
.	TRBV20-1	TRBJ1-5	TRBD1	TGCAGTGCTAGGGGGACAGGGGACCTCCAGCCCCAGCATTTT	CSARGTGDLQPQHF
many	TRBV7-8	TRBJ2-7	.	TGTGCCAGCAGCCCCTCTGAGGCACAGCGAGAGCAGTACTTC	CASSPSEAQREQYF
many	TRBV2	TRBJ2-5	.	TGTGCCAGCAGTGAGGAGAACGGGCCTTACCAAGAGACCCAGTACTTC	CASSEENGPYQETQYF
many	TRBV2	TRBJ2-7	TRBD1	TGTGCCAGCAACCGGGACAGGGATGAAGAGCAGTACTTC	CASNRDRDEEQYF
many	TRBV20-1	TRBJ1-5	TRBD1	TGCAGTGCCCAGACAGGGAGTGGGCAGCCCCAGCATTTT	CSAQTGSGQPQHF
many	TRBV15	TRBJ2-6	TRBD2	TGTGCCACCCGAGGGAGGGATCCTGGGGCCAACGTCCTGACTTTC	CATRGRDPGANVLTF
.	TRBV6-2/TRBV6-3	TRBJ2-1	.	TGTGCCAGCAGTTACCCGATAGACAGGAGCTACAATCGGGGGAGCTCCTACAATGAGCAGTTCTTC	CASSYPIDRSYNRGSSYNEQFF
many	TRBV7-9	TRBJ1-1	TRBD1	TGTGCCAGCAGCCGACAGGGCCGAGGGGCTGAAGCTTTCTTT	CASSRQGRGAEAFF
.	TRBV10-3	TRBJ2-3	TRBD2	TGTGCCATCAGTGTTAGCGGGAGGAAGGCAGATACGCAGTATTTT	CAISVSGRKADTQYF
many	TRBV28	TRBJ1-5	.	TGTGCCAGCAAAGGAGACAGGATCAATCAGCCCCAGCATTTT	CASKGDRINQPQHF
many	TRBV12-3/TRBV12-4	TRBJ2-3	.	TGTGCCAGCAGTCATACTAGTGGGGGAGGAGATACGCAGTATTTT	CASSHTSGGGDTQYF
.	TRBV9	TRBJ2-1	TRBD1	TGTGCCAGCAGCGCGCGACAGGGGGGAATTAATGAGCAGTTCTTC	CASSARQGGINEQFF
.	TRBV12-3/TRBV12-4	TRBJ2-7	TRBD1	TGTGCCAGCAGGGACGGGACAGGGGCCTACGAGCAGTACTTC	CASRDGTGAYEQYF
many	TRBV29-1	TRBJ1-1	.	TGCAGCGCAGCCAAGGTGGGGAACACTGAAGCTTTCTTT	CSAAKVGNTEAFF
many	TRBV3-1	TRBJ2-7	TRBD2	TGTGCCAGCAGCCCATCGGGACTAGCGGACTTATACGAGCAGTACTTC	CASSPSGLADLYEQYF
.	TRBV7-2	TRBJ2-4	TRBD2	TGTGCCAGCAGCCAATCTAGCGGGAGTGGCGAAAACATTCAGTACTTC	CASSQSSGSGENIQYF
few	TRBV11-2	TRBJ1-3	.	TGTGCCAGCAGCATAGGAAACACCATATATTTT	CASSIGNTIYF
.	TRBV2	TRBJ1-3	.	TGTGCCAGCAGTGTAAGGGGTCCCCCGTACACCATATATTTT	CASSVRGPPYTIYF
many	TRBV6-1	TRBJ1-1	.	TGTGCCAGCTTTCGTTCCGGACAGAAACCTGAAGCTTTCTTT	CASFRSGQKPEAFF
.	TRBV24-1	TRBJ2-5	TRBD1	TGTGCCACCAGTGATCCCTCTACAGGGGGGGAGACCCAGTACTTC	CATSDPSTGGETQYF
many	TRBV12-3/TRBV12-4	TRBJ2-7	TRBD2	TGTGCCAGCAGTTTATTTAGCGGGAGTTACGAGCAGTACTTC	CASSLFSGSYEQYF
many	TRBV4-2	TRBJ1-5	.	TGTGCCAGCAGCCAAGAACAAGGGCCACATAGCAATCAGCCCCAGCATTTT	CASSQEQGPHSNQPQHF
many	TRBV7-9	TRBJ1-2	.	TGTGCCAGCAGCTTCGACCGGGTCCGGGGCTACACCTTC	CASSFDRVRGYTF
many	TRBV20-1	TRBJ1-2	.	TGCAGTGCTACGACAGCATCTAACTATGGCTACACCTTC	CSATTASNYGYTF
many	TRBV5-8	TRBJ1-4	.	TGTGCCAGCAGCGCCCAGGGGAGCGAAAAACTGTTTTTT	CASSAQGSEKLFF
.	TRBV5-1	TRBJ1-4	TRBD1	TGCGCCAGCAGCGTGGACAGGGGGGCAACTAATGAAAAACTGTTTTTT	CASSVDRGATNEKLFF
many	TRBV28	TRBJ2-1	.	TGTGCCAGCGTCGTGAACGGGGTTACGTTCTTC	CASVVNGVTFF
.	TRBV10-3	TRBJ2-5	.	TGTGCCATCAGTGAGTCGGGGGGCCGAGAGACCCAGTACTTC	CAISESGGRETQYF
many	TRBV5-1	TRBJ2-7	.	TGCGCCAGCAGCTTGGCCGGAGGGTCCTCCTACGAGCAGTACTTC	CASSLAGGSSYEQYF
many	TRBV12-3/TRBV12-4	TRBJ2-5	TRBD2	TGTGCCAGCAGTTTGAGTAGACTAGCGGGATGGGGAGAGACCCAGTACTTC	CASSLSRLAGWGETQYF
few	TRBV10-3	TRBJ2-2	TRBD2	TGTGCCATCAGTGAGTCGACAGCGGGAGCCGCCGGGGAGCTGTTTTTT	CAISESTAGAAGELFF
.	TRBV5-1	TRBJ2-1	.	TGTGCCAGCAGCGAACTAGCACGGGAGCAGTTCTTC	CASSELAREQFF
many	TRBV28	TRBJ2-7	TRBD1	TGTGCCAGCAGTTTATTGGGGGGACAGGGGACCTACGAGCAGTACTTC	CASSLLGGQGTYEQYF
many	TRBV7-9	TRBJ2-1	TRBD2	TGTGCCAGCAGCCCTCGGTTAGGAACGCCTAGCGGATTCTACAATGAGCAGTTCTTC	CASSPRLGTPSGFYNEQFF
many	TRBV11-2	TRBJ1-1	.	TGTGCCAGCAGCCCCCTCCGGACAAAGATGAACACTGAAGCTTTCTTT	CASSPLRTKMNTEAFF
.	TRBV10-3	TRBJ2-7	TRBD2	TGTGCCATCAGTGAGCGTAGCGGGAGCCCCTACGAGCAGTACTTC	CAISERSGSPYEQYF
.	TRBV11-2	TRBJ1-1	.	TGTGCCAGCAGCAGACCGGGGAGAGGGCAGACTGAAGCTTTCTTT	CASSRPGRGQTEAFF
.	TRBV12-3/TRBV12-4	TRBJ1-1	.	TGTGCCAGCAGACTTGAAGACACTGAAGCTTTCTTT	CASRLEDTEAFF
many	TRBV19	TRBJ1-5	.	TGTGCCAGTACCCTCTATGACAATCAGCCCCAGCATTTT	CASTLYDNQPQHF
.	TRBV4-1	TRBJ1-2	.	TGCGCCAGCAGCCAAGGGGCCGGCAGGACTAACTATGGCTACACCTTC	CASSQGAGRTNYGYTF
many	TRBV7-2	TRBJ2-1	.	TGTGCCAGCAGCTTAGCGCTAGACATCTACAATGAGCAGTTCTTC	CASSLALDIYNEQFF
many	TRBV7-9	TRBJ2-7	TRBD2	TGTGCCAGCAGTTCTAGCGGGAGCTACGAGCAGTACTTC	CASSSSGSYEQYF
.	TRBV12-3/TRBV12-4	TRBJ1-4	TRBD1	TGTGCCAGCAGTTTAGTTTTGTGGGGACAGGGCGTTGAAAAACTGTTTTTT	CASSLVLWGQGVEKLFF
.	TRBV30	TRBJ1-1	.	TGTGCCTGGATGGGGCAGGTGAACACTGAAGCTTTCTTT	CAWMGQVNTEAFF
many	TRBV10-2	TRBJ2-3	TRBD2	TGCGCCAGCAGCCGTAGCGGGAGTTGGACAGATACGCAGTATTTT	CASSRSGSWTDTQYF
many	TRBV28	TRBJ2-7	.	TGTGCCAGCAGTACCCACGGAGGTGGGTACGAGCAGTACTTC	CASSTHGGGYEQYF
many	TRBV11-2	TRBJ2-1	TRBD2	TGTGCCAGCAGCTTATTTCCCACTAGCGGGAAGGGGACCTACAATGAGCAGTTCTTC	CASSLFPTSGKGTYNEQFF
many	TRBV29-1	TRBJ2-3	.	TGCAGCGTTGAAACCTTTGTCCCAGATACGCAGTATTTT	CSVETFVPDTQYF
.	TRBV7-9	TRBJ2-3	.	TGTGCCAGCAGCTTATGGGCTAGCGACGCGGCAGATACGCAGTATTTT	CASSLWASDAADTQYF
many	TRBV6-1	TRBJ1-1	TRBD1	TGTGCCAGCCACAGGGGGCACACTGAAGCTTTCTTT	CASHRGHTEAFF